The 20 T cell receptor beta chains presented below share a single source sample, sequenced in a study of beta chain features in type 1 diabetes. Expressed TCRB transcripts were sequenced after all isolated RNA was converted to cDNA. Only in-frame clones appear in the TCRdb table, and some are missing; sequencing was by immunoSEQ multiplex PCR. The sample shows around 340,000 clones, 20% of them seen only once. The material sequenced was naive CD4+ T cells from blood. These TCRs come from a woman younger than 35 in good health.

This chain connects TRBV9 to TRBJ1-1; D is perhaps TRBD1 (6 bases). V shed 4 bases and J shed 0 bases, with 13 bases lying between them. CDR3 length: 15 amino acids. CDR1 is SGDLS and CDR2 is YYNGEE in the germline V gene. The DNA for the CDR3 is TGTGCCAGCAGCCTTTCGGACAGCATGAACACTGAAGCTTTCTTT. Amino acids: CASSLSDSMNTEAFF.

This clone was found a few times. The J gene is TRBJ1-1, the V gene TRBV13; TRBD1 is a possible D gene (5 bases). This CDR3 region has 17 residues. The V gene's germline CDR1 is PRHDT and CDR2 FYEKMQ (reference sequence). V was pared by 0 bases and J by 2 bases, with 16 bases between. Here the CDR3 DNA reads TGTGCCAGCAGCTTAGGGTCCTGGACAAGAACCAACACTGAAGCTTTCTTT. Amino acid sequence: CASSLGSWTRTNTEAFF.

This clone was seen more than once but under ten times. The chain is built from TRBV5-1 and TRBJ2-1; a possible D gene is TRBD2 (5 bases). From germline, CDR1 is SGHRS and CDR2 YFSETQ. The CDR3 has 14 amino acids. V was shortened by 2 bases and J by 1 base, with 7 bases between the two germline ends. CDR3 in DNA: TGCGCCAGCAGCTTAGCGGCTTCCTACAATGAGCAGTTCTTC. It yields the protein CASSLAASYNEQFF.

The rearrangement joins TRBV5-1 to TRBJ2-2; D unresolved. Germline CDR1 and CDR2: SGHRS and YFSETQ. Deletions cut 4 bases from V and 4 bases from J, with 14 bases between. This CDR3 spans 15 amino acids. Written as DNA, the CDR3 is TGCGCCAGCAGCCTTATGGAAGGCGGCACCGGGGAGCTGTTTTTT. Residues: CASSLMEGGTGELFF.

The chain is built from TRBV18 and TRBJ1-2, with TRBD1 matching 7 bases. V lost 3 bases and J lost 2; bases outside the gene matches: 3. The germline CDR1 and CDR2 sequences are KGHSH and LQKENI. The CDR3 has 14 amino acids. The CDR3 bases are TGTGCCAGCTCACCCTCGACAGGGAACTATGGCTACACCTTC. This gives the protein CASSPSTGNYGYTF.

This clone was counted only a few times. The CDR3 reads CASRLAGPITDTQYF. The CDR3 nucleotides read TGTGCCAGCAGGCTAGCGGGGCCGATCACAGATACGCAGTATTTT. The rearrangement joins TRBV6-5 to TRBJ2-3; 9 bases line up with TRBD2. Germline assignment: CDR1 MNHEY and CDR2 SVGAGI. The CDR3 has 15 amino acids. V lost 6 bases, J lost 2 bases, and 6 bases stayed unmatched.

This clone was recorded a few times. The V and J genes are TRBV19 and TRBJ2-1; TRBD2 matches 8 bases. Unmatched junction bases numbered 9, after V lost 5 bases and J lost 15 bases. CDR1 and CDR2 from the germline V gene are LNHDA and SQIVND (reference sequence). The CDR3 is 12 residues long. The CDR3 loop reads CASSQEGTSTFF. The CDR3 nucleotides are TGTGCCAGTAGTCAGGAAGGGACTAGTACGTTCTTC.

This clone was counted a few times. Here the CDR3 DNA reads TGTGCCAGCAGCCACAACGGAGGGGGCTCGGAAAAACTGTTTTTT. Translated: CASSHNGGGSEKLFF. This chain joins TRBV4-2 and TRBJ1-4; 7 bases fit TRBD1. The V segment lost 3 bases and the J segment 8 bases; nucleotides outside the gene matches: 9. Germline loops: CDR1 LGHNA, CDR2 YNFKEQ. There are 15 residues in the CDR3.

The sample holds a few counts of this clone. The CDR3 DNA sequence: TGTGCCAGCAGCTCTGACAGGGGTGACTATGGCTACACCTTC. Protein: CASSSDRGDYGYTF. The chain has TRBV11-2 and TRBJ1-2; 8 bases agree with TRBD1. From germline, CDR1 is SGHAT and CDR2 FQNNGV. The CDR3 has 14 amino acids. Germline trimming cut 4 bases from V and 3 bases from J; bases unmatched to any gene: 4.

The J gene is TRBJ2-7, the V gene TRBV10-3, with D maybe TRBD2 (5 bases). This CDR3 spans 14 amino acids. Between the trimmed V and J ends, which lost 4 bases and 5 bases, there was a span of 15 bases. Germline values: CDR1 ENHRY, CDR2 SYGVKD. CDR3 coding DNA: TGTGCCATCAGTGGCGGGCCCGGCGGCCACGAGCAGTACTTC. Encoded protein: CAISGGPGGHEQYF.

There are a few counts of this clone. The V gene is TRBV5-1, the J gene TRBJ1-1; D uncertain. The CDR3 consists of 11 residues. Germline loops: CDR1 SGHRS, CDR2 YFSETQ. Trimming took off 4 bases at V and 3 bases at J, with 4 bases between the two ends. CDR3 nucleotide sequence: TGCGCCAGCAGCCCGGACACTGAAGCTTTCTTT. It encodes CASSPDTEAFF.

The chain combines TRBV25-1 with TRBJ2-5, with D perhaps TRBD1 (5 bases). The CDR3 consists of 13 residues. V lost 7 bases, J lost 5 bases, and 14 bases lay in between. From germline, CDR1 is MGHDK and CDR2 SYGVNS. CDR3 bases: TGTGCCAGCACCCACTACCAGGGTGAGACCCAGTACTTC. Amino acids: CASTHYQGETQYF.

The gene calls are TRBV27 and TRBJ2-1, with TRBD2 matching 10 bases. This CDR3 contains 17 residues. Germline assignment: CDR1 MNHEY and CDR2 SMNVEV (reference sequence). The V segment lost 5 bases and the J segment 0 bases; nucleotides outside the gene matches: 7. CDR3 amino acids: CASSPWTSGSSYNEQFF. The CDR3 bases are TGTGCCAGCAGTCCCTGGACTAGCGGAAGCTCCTACAATGAGCAGTTCTTC.

This sequence joins TRBV4-1 and TRBJ2-7; TRBD2 matches 14 bases. This CDR3 has 16 amino acids. V was clipped by 2 bases and J by 5 bases; unmatched bases: 5. CDR1 and CDR2 from the germline V gene are MGHRA and YSYEKL. CDR3 sequence: CASSQRLAGGPHEQYF. CDR3 DNA sequence: TGCGCCAGCAGCCAAAGACTAGCGGGAGGGCCTCACGAGCAGTACTTC.

This clone has just a few counts. This chain links TRBV11-2 with TRBJ2-1; possibly TRBD1 for D (6 bases). CDR1 SGHAT and CDR2 FQNNGV come from the germline V gene. The CDR3 contains 16 residues. Trimming left V 2 bases short and J 2 bases short, with 13 bases between. In DNA form, the CDR3 reads TGTGCCAGCAGCTTAACGGTCGGGACAACCTACAATGAGCAGTTCTTC. This gives the protein CASSLTVGTTYNEQFF.

This clone has only a few counts. V usage is TRBV4-1 and J usage is TRBJ2-2, with 10 bases lining up with TRBD1. This CDR3 comprises 17 residues. Germline V gene data show CDR1 as MGHRA and CDR2 as YSYEKL. The V and J ends lost 0 bases and 5 bases, in that order; junction bases with no gene match: 6. CDR3 nucleotide sequence: TGCGCCAGCAGCCAAGACCAAGGACAGGGGGTTACCGGGGAGCTGTTTTTT. This translates into CASSQDQGQGVTGELFF.

The chain combines TRBV5-1 with TRBJ2-3; D is unclear. Germline V gene sequence: CDR1 SGHRS, CDR2 YFSETQ. This CDR3 is built from 11 residues. Trimming cost V 4 bases and J 6 bases, with 6 bases left between them. CDR3 residues: CASSLYDTQYF. The CDR3, as DNA: TGCGCCAGCAGCCTATACGATACGCAGTATTTT.

The gene calls are TRBV18 and TRBJ2-5; 11 positions agree with TRBD1. From germline, CDR1 is KGHSH and CDR2 LQKENI. CDR3 size: 14 residues. V shed 3 bases, J shed 4 bases, and the junction held 1 base outside the gene matches. This chain's CDR3 is CASSPGTGGETQYF. The CDR3 region has the DNA TGTGCCAGCTCACCTGGGACAGGGGGAGAGACCCAGTACTTC.

The sample holds a few counts of this clone. The J gene is TRBJ1-6, the V gene TRBV4-1; possible D gene TRBD1, 6 bases. CDR1 and CDR2 (germline): MGHRA, YSYEKL. V was cut by 2 bases and J by 14 bases, with 16 bases left in between. The CDR3 covers 14 residues. CDR3 DNA sequence: TGCGCCAGCAGCCAACCGGGACAAAGCCCCACCCTCCACTTT. It yields the protein CASSQPGQSPTLHF.

The chain couples TRBV9 to TRBJ1-2, with D tentatively TRBD1 (6 bases). V lost 3 bases, J lost 8 bases, and 17 bases lay in between. Germline V gene data show CDR1 as SGDLS and CDR2 as YYNGEE. The CDR3 sequence is 14 residues long. The CDR3 DNA is TGTGCCAGCAGCGGCGAAGTAGGGGGTCGAGGCTACACCTTC. Protein product: CASSGEVGGRGYTF.